The 6 T cell receptor beta chains listed next were all sequenced from one sample in a study of CD8 T cells in Susac syndrome. The RNA input was roughly 0.45 to 1 ug, and it was reverse transcribed with random hexamers. From the immunoSEQ multiplex PCR reads, TCRdb called clonotypes with MiXCR, one entry per CDR3 protein. The top ten hold approximately 0.15% of the sample, which has hundreds of thousands of distinct CDR3 sequences, about 95% seen once. The sample taken for sequencing was CD4+ T cells from PBMCs. Receptors originate from a human donor with Susac syndrome.

CDR3 DNA sequence: TGCAGCGTTACCCCAGGGGGAGGCTACAATGAGCAGTTCTTC. This encodes CSVTPGGGYNEQFF. The rearrangement links TRBV29-1 to TRBJ2-1, with a weak D call TRBD1 (7 bases). The CDR3 has 14 residues. Germline CDR1 is SQVTM and CDR2 is ANQGSEA. The germline V and J ends were trimmed by 5 bases and 3 bases, with 14 bases remaining between them.

The V call is TRBV24-1, the J call TRBJ2-1; a weak D match, TRBD1 (5 bases). The germline V gene encodes CDR1 KGHDR and CDR2 SFDVKD. Between the trimmed V and J ends, which lost 2 bases and 1 base, there was a span of 8 bases. The CDR3 runs 15 residues. The CDR3 loop reads CATSDSQGSYNEQFF. In DNA, the CDR3 is TGTGCCACCAGTGATTCTCAGGGATCCTACAATGAGCAGTTCTTC.

The V and J genes are TRBV2 and TRBJ2-5; D is perhaps TRBD2 (5 bases). Trimming removed 6 bases from V and 1 base from J, with 6 bases in between. The CDR3 loop spans 12 amino acids. Looked up from germline, CDR1 is SNHLY and CDR2 is FYNNEI. The CDR3 sequence is CASRRVQETQYF. CDR3 coding DNA: TGTGCCAGCAGGCGGGTCCAAGAGACCCAGTACTTC.

V is TRBV20-1 and J is TRBJ2-3; D is uncertain. CDR3 size: 18 residues. Germline CDR1 is DFQATT and CDR2 is SNEGSKA (reference sequence). The germline V and J ends were trimmed by 5 bases and 10 bases, with 34 bases remaining between them. The CDR3 sequence is CSAAITVPSRALHQAQYF. The CDR3 DNA sequence: TGCAGTGCTGCCATCACCGTCCCCTCTAGAGCCCTTCATCAGGCGCAGTATTTT.

A single count supports this clonotype. The chain has TRBV19 and TRBJ2-1; 10 bases match TRBD2. The CDR3 extends over 15 amino acids. With 9 bases clipped from V and 12 bases from J, the junction kept 17 bases outside the gene matches. Per germline, CDR1 LNHDA and CDR2 SQIVND (reference sequence). In DNA form, the CDR3 reads TGTGCCAGGCCCCTCCCCGTCTCACCTAGCGGGGGGCAGTTCTTC. It codes for CARPLPVSPSGGQFF.

V gene TRBV7-9 combines with J gene TRBJ2-7, with 9 bases lining up with TRBD1. V dropped 1 base and J dropped 5; count of bases not matched to a gene: 6. This CDR3 is 15 amino acids long. Germline CDR1 SEHNR, CDR2 FQNEAQ (reference sequence). The CDR3 loop reads CASSLVGTGRHEQYF. Here the CDR3 DNA reads TGTGCCAGCAGCTTAGTGGGGACAGGGCGCCACGAGCAGTACTTC.